This TCR beta chain was found in a study of OX40 agonist ivuxolimab in advanced cancers. After removal of 3 bases from V and 0 bases from J, the junction contained 6 bases not matched to a gene. This CDR3 region has 18 residues. Germline loops: CDR1 KGHSH, CDR2 LQKENI. Here immunoSEQ multiplex PCR was the method, and the copy in TCRdb shows in-frame clones only, minus some. The data show about 83,000 clones, around 90% seen once. The sequence derives from an adult with an advanced solid tumor such as melanoma, head and neck, liver or kidney cancer. The starting material was CD4+ or CD8+ T cells sorted from blood, obtained in a trial of the OX40 agonist ivuxolimab. The rearrangement links TRBV18 to TRBJ2-6; TRBD1 matches 9 bases. The CDR3 DNA follows: TGTGCCAGCTCACCTAGGGGACAGGGTCCCTCTGGGGCCAACGTCCTGACTTTC. Its translation: CASSPRGQGPSGANVLTF.